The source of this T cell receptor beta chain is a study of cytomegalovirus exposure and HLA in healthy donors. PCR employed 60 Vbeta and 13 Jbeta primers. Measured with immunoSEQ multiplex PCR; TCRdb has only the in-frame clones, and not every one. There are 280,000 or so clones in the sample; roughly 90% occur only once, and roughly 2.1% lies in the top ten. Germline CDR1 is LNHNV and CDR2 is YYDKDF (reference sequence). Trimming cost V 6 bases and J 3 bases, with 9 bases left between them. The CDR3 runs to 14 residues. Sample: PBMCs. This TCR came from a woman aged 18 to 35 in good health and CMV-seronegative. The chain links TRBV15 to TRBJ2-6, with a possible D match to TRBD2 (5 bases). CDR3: CATSRGNGANVLTF. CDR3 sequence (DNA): TGTGCCACCAGTCGGGGTAATGGGGCCAACGTCCTGACTTTC. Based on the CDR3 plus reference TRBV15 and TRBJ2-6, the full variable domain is DAMVIQNPRYQVTQFGKPVTLSCSQTLNHNVMYWYQQKSSQAPKLLFHYYDKDFNNEADTPDNFQSRRPNTSFCFLDIRSPGLGDTAMYLCATSRGNGANVLTFGAGSRLTVL.